Below are 21 T cell receptor beta chains sequenced from a single sample in a study of cytomegalovirus exposure and HLA in healthy donors. This PCR relied on a set of 60 Vbeta primers and 13 Jbeta primers. Generated by immunoSEQ multiplex PCR, the TCRdb table keeps only in-frame clones and is missing some. The sample has some 130,000 clones, 65% to 90% seen once; the top ten hold 11%. The sequencing sample was made of PBMCs. The receptors stem from a male donor in good health and CMV-seropositive.

The chain employs TRBV5-4 and TRBJ2-7; TRBD1 matches 8 bases. The CDR3 has 15 amino acids. From germline, CDR1 is SGHNT and CDR2 YYREEE (reference sequence). The V segment lost 0 bases and the J segment 0 bases; nucleotides outside the gene matches: 2. The CDR3 DNA follows: TGTGCCAGCAGCTTGGCAGGGGGCGGCTCCTACGAGCAGTACTTC. It translates to CASSLAGGGSYEQYF.

V and J are TRBV2 and TRBJ2-1; 14 bases are a match to TRBD2. Germline loops: CDR1 SNHLY, CDR2 FYNNEI. The CDR3 runs to 15 residues. J lost 4 bases, V lost 11 bases, and 7 bases had no gene match. CDR3 sequence reads: CAGGLAGALYNEQFF. As DNA, the CDR3 is TGTGCCGGGGGACTAGCGGGAGCTTTGTACAATGAGCAGTTCTTC.

The V gene is TRBV5-1, the J gene TRBJ1-4; TRBD1 matches 8 bases. CDR1 SGHRS and CDR2 YFSETQ come from the germline V gene. The CDR3 runs to 18 residues. After removal of 0 bases from V and 10 bases from J, the junction contained 17 bases not matched to a gene. Written as DNA, the CDR3 is TGCGCCAGCAGCTTGGATGTAACCCGACCGGGTACAGGGGGAAAACTGTTTTTT. It is translated as CASSLDVTRPGTGGKLFF. Supplemented by reference TRBV5-1 and TRBJ1-4, the full variable domain reads KAGVTQTPRYLIKTRGQQVTLSCSPISGHRSVSWYQQTPGQGLQFLFEYFSETQRNKGNFPGRFSGRQFSNSRSEMNVSTLELGDSALYLCASSLDVTRPGTGGKLFFGSGTQLSVL.

In its sample, this clone was seen a few times. The chain joins TRBV19 to TRBJ2-1; D is perhaps TRBD2 (5 bases). The V gene's germline CDR1 is LNHDA and CDR2 SQIVND (reference sequence). The CDR3 covers 14 residues. Trimming left V 10 bases short and J 2 bases short, with 15 bases between. The CDR3 coding sequence is TGTGCCACCGTGCCCGAGGGCCCCTACAATGAGCAGTTCTTC. This gives the protein CATVPEGPYNEQFF.

Points on this clone: The junction does not match germline at one end; this may be a read error. The CDR3 nucleotides are TGTGCCAGCAGTTTGTACTCAGGTGGCCCTGACTTC. It encodes CASSLYSGGPDF. The chain uses TRBV28 and TRBJ2-7; D remains ambiguous. The CDR3 runs to 12 residues. Germline lookup yields CDR1 MDHEN and CDR2 SYDVKM.

The chain links TRBV11-3 to TRBJ2-2; 7 bases line up with TRBD2. This CDR3 is 17 amino acids long. Losses at the gene ends were 1 base for V and 2 bases for J; bases not matched to a gene: 7. Looked up from germline, CDR1 is SGHNT and CDR2 is YENEEA. This CDR3 reads CASSLARAGYNTGELFF. The DNA of the CDR3 is TGTGCCAGCAGCTTAGCCCGAGCGGGATACAACACCGGGGAGCTGTTTTTT.

CDR3 sequence: CASSVGETSDTQYF. The CDR3 DNA reads TGTGCCAGCAGCGTAGGGGAGACATCAGATACGCAGTATTTT. The V gene is TRBV9, the J gene TRBJ2-3; D perhaps matches TRBD2 (5 bases). The CDR3 runs to 14 residues. Trimming pared 0 bases from V and 4 bases from J, leaving 9 bases between. The germline gives CDR1 SGDLS, CDR2 YYNGEE.

The DNA of the CDR3 is TGTGCCAGCTTAGCTAGCGGGAGGATCGCAGATACGCAGTATTTT. Amino acids: CASLASGRIADTQYF. The chain recombines TRBV2 with TRBJ2-3; 11 positions agree with TRBD2. There are 15 residues in the CDR3. V was clipped by 8 bases and J by 4 bases; unmatched bases: 8. Per the germline V gene, CDR1 is SNHLY and CDR2 is FYNNEI. The variable domain in full, completed from reference TRBV2 and TRBJ2-3, reads EPEVTQTPSHQVTQMGQEVILRCVPISNHLYFYWYRQILGQKVEFLVSFYNNEISEKSEIFDDQFSVERPDGSNFTLKIRSTKLEDSAMYFCASLASGRIADTQYFGPGTRLTVL.

V is TRBV5-6 and J is TRBJ1-5, with 8 bases fitting TRBD1. Germline CDR1 SGHDT, CDR2 YYEEEE. J was trimmed by 4 bases and V by 4 bases; bases with no gene match: 4. This CDR3 contains 14 residues. CDR3 sequence reads: CASSRTGRNQPQHF. In DNA form, the CDR3 reads TGTGCCAGCAGCCGGACAGGGAGGAATCAGCCCCAGCATTTT.

This sequence joins TRBV9 and TRBJ2-7, with D tentatively TRBD2 (5 bases). V lost 0 bases, J lost 4 bases, and 14 bases lay in between. Germline loops: CDR1 SGDLS, CDR2 YYNGEE. This CDR3 spans 15 amino acids. The CDR3 protein is CASSVGTSSGYEQYF. The CDR3 nucleotides read TGTGCCAGCAGCGTAGGGACTTCGTCAGGATACGAGCAGTACTTC.

This chain uses TRBV18 with TRBJ2-2; TRBD2 might be the D (5 bases). Looked up from germline, CDR1 is KGHSH and CDR2 is LQKENI. There are 14 residues in the CDR3. V dropped 3 bases and J dropped 4 bases, with 9 bases sitting between them. The CDR3 nucleotides are TGTGCCAGCTCACCCGGACGGGGCACCGGGGAGCTGTTTTTT. Protein sequence: CASSPGRGTGELFF.

The rearrangement joins TRBV25-1 to TRBJ2-1, with a tentative D call TRBD2 (6 bases). Per germline, CDR1 MGHDK and CDR2 SYGVNS. V lost 4 bases and J 8 bases, leaving 12 bases between the germline ends. The CDR3 totals 13 residues. This chain's CDR3 is CASSVPGGDEQFF. The CDR3 nucleotides are TGTGCCAGCAGTGTTCCGGGCGGGGATGAGCAGTTCTTC.

The rearrangement uses TRBV5-6 and TRBJ1-2; the D gene is possibly TRBD1 (6 bases). CDR3 length: 13 amino acids. Germline-derived CDR1 and CDR2 are SGHDT and YYEEEE. V lost 4 bases to trimming and J lost 8 bases, with 15 bases between them. The CDR3 is CASSPNRVQGYTF. The DNA for the CDR3 is TGTGCCAGCAGCCCCAACAGGGTCCAGGGCTACACCTTC.

The chain employs TRBV7-9 and TRBJ2-7; TRBD1 matches at 7 bases. The CDR3 runs 13 residues. V lost 5 bases and J lost 7; bases outside the gene matches: 8. Per germline, CDR1 SEHNR and CDR2 FQNEAQ (reference sequence). The CDR3 nucleotides are TGTGCCAGCAGCAATACAGGGGTAGGGGAGCAGTACTTC. Protein: CASSNTGVGEQYF.

This sequence joins TRBV25-1 and TRBJ2-2; TRBD2 might be the D (6 bases). V lost 6 bases and J 6 bases, leaving 8 bases between the germline ends. This CDR3 is 12 amino acids long. Germline CDR1 MGHDK, CDR2 SYGVNS. CDR3 in amino acids: CASRGGPGELFF. CDR3 nucleotides: TGTGCCAGCAGGGGGGGACCCGGGGAGCTGTTTTTT. The full variable domain, with the rest looked up from reference TRBV25-1 and TRBJ2-2, is EADIYQTPRYLVIGTGKKITLECSQTMGHDKMYWYQQDPGMELHLIHYSYGVNSTEKGDLSSESTVSRIRTEHFPLTLESARPSHTSQYLCASRGGPGELFFGEGSRLTVL.

The chain has TRBV6-5 and TRBJ1-1; 7 nucleotides line up with TRBD1. Per the germline V gene, CDR1 is MNHEY and CDR2 is SVGAGI. The CDR3 sequence is 14 residues long. V lost 6 bases, J lost 4 bases, and 8 bases stayed unmatched. The CDR3 coding sequence is TGTGCCAGCAGACATGACAGGGTGGCCACTGAAGCTTTCTTT. Its protein product is CASRHDRVATEAFF.

The rearrangement uses TRBV5-1 and TRBJ2-1; TRBD2 agrees at 8 bases. V trimming: 0 bases; J trimming: 4 bases; junction bases outside the gene matches: 3. This CDR3 comprises 15 residues. Germline V gene sequence: CDR1 SGHRS, CDR2 YFSETQ. DNA for the CDR3: TGCGCCAGCAGCTTGGTTGCGGGAGGATACAATGAGCAGTTCTTC. Translated, it gives CASSLVAGGYNEQFF.

This clone appeared a single time. V and J are TRBV9 and TRBJ2-1; tentative D call: TRBD1 (5 bases). The V and J ends lost 5 bases and 0 bases respectively, with 24 bases between them. The CDR3 covers 19 residues. Germline loops: CDR1 SGDLS, CDR2 YYNGEE. For the CDR3, the DNA is TGTGCCAGCAGTGCCAGTGGAGACAAGGGGCCGAGCTCCTACAATGAGCAGTTCTTC. Translated, it gives CASSASGDKGPSSYNEQFF.

This chain connects TRBV7-9 to TRBJ2-1; TRBD2 matches at 8 bases. Germline CDR1 SEHNR, CDR2 FQNEAQ (reference sequence). Germline trimming cut 5 bases from V and 4 bases from J; bases unmatched to any gene: 7. This CDR3 has 15 amino acids. The CDR3 loop reads CASSLPGGSYNEQFF. CDR3 coding DNA: TGTGCCAGCAGCCTCCCGGGGGGGAGTTACAATGAGCAGTTCTTC.

The chain recombines TRBV28 with TRBJ1-3; 7 bases agree with TRBD1. CDR1 MDHEN and CDR2 SYDVKM come from the germline V gene. Trimming took 5 bases from V and 0 from J; bases not matched to a gene: 10. This CDR3 has 17 amino acids. The CDR3 is CASSRTTGYASGNTIYF. In nucleotides, the CDR3 is TGTGCCAGCAGTCGAACGACAGGGTATGCCTCTGGAAACACCATATATTTT.

J is TRBJ2-5 and V is TRBV6-5, with a possible D match to TRBD2 (5 bases). This CDR3 spans 13 amino acids. The germline V gene encodes CDR1 MNHEY and CDR2 SVGAGI. Trimming pared 2 bases from V and 5 bases from J, leaving 9 bases between. The CDR3 DNA sequence: TGTGCCAGCAGTTACCTTGGCGGGGAGACCCAGTACTTC. Its protein product is CASSYLGGETQYF.